One TCR beta chain is described in this entry. This sample was included in a study of blood T cell repertoires in COVID-19. The wider study: The United States, Italy and Spain provided the acute and convalescent COVID-19 samples. T cells, B-cell-depleted T cells, or PBMCs supplied cDNA or gDNA.

The CDR3 runs to 17 residues. The germline V gene encodes CDR1 SGHAT and CDR2 FQNNGV. J lost 3 bases, V lost 1 base, and 8 bases had no gene match. In the source study's methods: Using reference gene primer amplification, nucleated cell counts were estimated. Profiling relied on immunoSEQ multiplex PCR, and the TCRdb table lists in-frame clones only, not all of them. From that table come the V and J calls and clone size; the DNA was used to work out D and trimming. Altogether around 50,000 clones are present, over 75% being singletons, with the ten largest covering 3% to 3.5%. The sequence derives from a human donor in a cohort sampled during active COVID-19. V usage is TRBV11-2 and J usage is TRBJ2-5, with 10 bases fitting TRBD2. Material: peripheral blood. The CDR3 nucleotides are TGTGCCAGCAGCTTAGTTCCCCTAGCGGGAGCAAAAGAGACCCAGTACTTC. This encodes CASSLVPLAGAKETQYF.